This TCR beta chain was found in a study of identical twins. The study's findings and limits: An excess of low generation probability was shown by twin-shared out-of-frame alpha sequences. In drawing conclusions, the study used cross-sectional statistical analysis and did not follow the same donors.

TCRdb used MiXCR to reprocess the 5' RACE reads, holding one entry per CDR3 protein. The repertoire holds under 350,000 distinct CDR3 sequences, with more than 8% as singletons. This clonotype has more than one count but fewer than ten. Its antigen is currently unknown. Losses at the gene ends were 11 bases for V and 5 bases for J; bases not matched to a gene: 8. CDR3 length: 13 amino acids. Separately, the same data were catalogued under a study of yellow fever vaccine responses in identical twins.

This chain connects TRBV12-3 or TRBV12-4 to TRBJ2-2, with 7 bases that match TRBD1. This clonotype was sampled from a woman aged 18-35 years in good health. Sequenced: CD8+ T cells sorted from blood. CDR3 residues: CASQGLRTGELFF. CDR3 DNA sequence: TGTGCCTCACAGGGGCTTCGGACCGGGGAGCTGTTTTTT.